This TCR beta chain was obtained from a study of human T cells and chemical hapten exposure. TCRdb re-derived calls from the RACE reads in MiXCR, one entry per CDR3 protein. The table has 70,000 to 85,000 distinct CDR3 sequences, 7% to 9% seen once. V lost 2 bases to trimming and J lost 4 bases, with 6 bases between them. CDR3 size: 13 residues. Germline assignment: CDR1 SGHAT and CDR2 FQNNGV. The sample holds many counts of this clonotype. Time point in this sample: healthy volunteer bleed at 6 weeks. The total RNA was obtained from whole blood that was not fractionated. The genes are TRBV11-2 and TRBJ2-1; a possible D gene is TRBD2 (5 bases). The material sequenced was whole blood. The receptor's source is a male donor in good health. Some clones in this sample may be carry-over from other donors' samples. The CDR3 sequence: CASSLPGYNEQFF. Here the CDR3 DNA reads TGTGCCAGCAGCTTACCGGGGTACAATGAGCAGTTCTTC.